This TCR beta chain was captured by sequencing in a study of shared clonotypes between healthy human individuals. At the level of the study: CD4 naive and memory got three plates each, CD8 naive two, CD8 memory one. General study findings and limits: Naive CD4 clonotypes were shared across several donors at about 5.3%. Lower generation probabilities were found for non-shared clonotypes than for those shared by all four donors.

The CDR3 covers 13 residues. The V and J ends lost 7 bases and 5 bases, in that order; junction bases with no gene match: 6. The germline CDR1 and CDR2 sequences are MNHEY and SVGAGI. Per the authors' pipeline: Filtering was not the same, since immunoSEQ gave junction-only sequences without quality scores. Some clones are missing from TCRdb's copy, which holds only in-frame ones; the method was immunoSEQ multiplex PCR. Clone size and the V and J calls come from that table; the DNA yielded D and trimming. The table shows over a million clones, with roughly 96% occurring only once. For this clone: Its antigen is currently unknown.

Material for sequencing was naive CD4+ T cells sorted from blood. Subset given: CD45RA+ positively selected. The chain couples TRBV6-5 to TRBJ2-5, with 8 bases matching TRBD1. The clonotype comes from a man aged 30 to 45 in good health. CDR3 sequence (DNA): TGTGCCAGCACCAGGACAGGGACCGAGACCCAGTACTTC. It encodes CASTRTGTETQYF.